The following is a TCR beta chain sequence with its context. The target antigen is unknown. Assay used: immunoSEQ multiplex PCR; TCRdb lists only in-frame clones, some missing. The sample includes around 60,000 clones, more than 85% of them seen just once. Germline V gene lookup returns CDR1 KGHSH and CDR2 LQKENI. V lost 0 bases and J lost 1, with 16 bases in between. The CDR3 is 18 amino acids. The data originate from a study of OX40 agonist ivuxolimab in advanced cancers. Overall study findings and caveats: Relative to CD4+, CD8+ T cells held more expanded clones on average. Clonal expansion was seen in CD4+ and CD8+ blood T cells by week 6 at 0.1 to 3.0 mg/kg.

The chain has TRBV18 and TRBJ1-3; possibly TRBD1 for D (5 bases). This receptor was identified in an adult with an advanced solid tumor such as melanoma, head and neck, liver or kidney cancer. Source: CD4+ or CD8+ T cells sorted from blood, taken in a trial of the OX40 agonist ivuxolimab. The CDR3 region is CASSPPRAGAPSGNTIYF. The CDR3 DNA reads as TGTGCCAGCTCACCACCGAGGGCCGGGGCCCCGTCTGGAAACACCATATATTTT.